Presented here are 27 T cell receptor beta chains from one specimen sequenced in a study of blood T cell repertoires in COVID-19. Generated by immunoSEQ multiplex PCR, the TCRdb table keeps only in-frame clones and is missing some. The table shows some 110,000 clones, with approximately 76% occurring only once. Sequenced material: peripheral blood. The receptor source for this set is an older woman with acute or convalescent COVID-19.

V is TRBV5-1 and J is TRBJ2-2; D is unclear. Germline values: CDR1 SGHRS, CDR2 YFSETQ. V was trimmed by 4 bases and J by 0 bases, leaving 7 bases between them. The CDR3 contains 14 residues. The CDR3 nucleotides read TGCGCCAGCAGCCCGAACTCGAACACCGGGGAGCTGTTTTTT. It translates to CASSPNSNTGELFF.

The chain combines TRBV25-1 with TRBJ1-6, with 8 bases lining up with TRBD1. This CDR3 spans 15 amino acids. The V gene end was trimmed by 9 bases and the J gene end by 10 bases; junction bases not matched to a gene: 14. The germline V gene has CDR1 MGHDK and CDR2 SYGVNS. The CDR3, as DNA: TGTGCCAGTCATTCCGCGACAGGGGAGAGCTCACCCCTCCACTTT. Translation: CASHSATGESSPLHF.

As concerns this clone: The sample contains more than one DNA sequence encoding this CDR3. This chain joins TRBV5-1 and TRBJ2-2, with D uncertain. This CDR3 is built from 13 residues. The germline CDR1 and CDR2 sequences are SGHRS and YFSETQ. The V end lost 0 bases, the J end lost 6 bases, and 6 bases lay between the germline ends. The CDR3 region is CASSLDRAGELFF. The CDR3, as DNA: TGCGCCAGCAGCTTGGACAGAGCCGGGGAGCTGTTTTTT.

The J gene is TRBJ2-3, the V gene TRBV14; D call uncertain. With 1 base removed from V and 1 base from J, the gap between germline ends came to 9 bases. Germline-derived CDR1 and CDR2 are SGHDN and FVKESK. The CDR3 runs to 15 residues. CDR3 in amino acids: CASSQAVVGTDTQYF. The DNA of the CDR3 is TGTGCCAGCAGCCAAGCGGTGGTGGGCACAGATACGCAGTATTTT.

The chain carries TRBV19 and TRBJ1-3; TRBD1 matches 7 bases. Trimming removed 5 bases from V and 0 bases from J; junction bases left unmatched: 4. Germline values: CDR1 LNHDA, CDR2 SQIVND (reference sequence). The CDR3 spans 15 residues. As DNA, the CDR3 is TGTGCCAGTAGTGGACAGGCCGACTCTGGAAACACCATATATTTT. This translates into CASSGQADSGNTIYF.

This clone was found once. This chain connects TRBV19 to TRBJ2-5; 12 bases line up with TRBD2. Per the germline V gene, CDR1 is LNHDA and CDR2 is SQIVND (reference sequence). With V trimmed by 6 bases and J by 2 bases, 13 bases remained unmatched. This CDR3 region has 18 residues. CDR3 sequence reads: CASSTPPGLAGRQETQYF. The CDR3 nucleotides read TGTGCCAGTAGCACCCCCCCGGGACTAGCGGGCCGTCAAGAGACCCAGTACTTC.

This clone was observed a few times. V and J are TRBV28 and TRBJ1-5; D ambiguous. The germline V gene has CDR1 MDHEN and CDR2 SYDVKM. Trimming shortened V by 6 bases and J by 0 bases, and 6 bases separated the two germline ends. The CDR3 consists of 13 residues. The CDR3 sequence: CASSRHSNQPQHF. Here the CDR3 DNA reads TGTGCCAGCAGCAGGCATAGCAATCAGCCCCAGCATTTT.

The rearrangement joins TRBV10-3 to TRBJ2-5; a weak D match, TRBD2 (6 bases). The CDR3 covers 15 residues. The V end was cut by 6 bases, the J end by 1 base, with 15 bases between. CDR1 and CDR2 from the germline V gene are ENHRY and SYGVKD. Here the CDR3 reads CAISKGGGTQETQYF. The CDR3 DNA sequence: TGTGCCATCAGCAAGGGTGGAGGGACCCAAGAGACCCAGTACTTC.

J is TRBJ2-1 and V is TRBV7-2, with 13 bases lining up with TRBD2. Germline V gives CDR1 SGHTA, CDR2 FQGNSA. Trimming cost V 5 bases and J 7 bases; bases outside gene matches: 8. The CDR3 is 16 amino acids. The CDR3 region is CASSTTSGGARNEQFF. CDR3 DNA: TGTGCCAGCAGCACAACTAGCGGGGGGGCTCGAAATGAGCAGTTCTTC.

A note on this clone: The identical CDR3 is also encoded by other nucleotide sequences in the sample. The chain is built from TRBV20-1 and TRBJ1-4; D not certain. V shed 3 bases and J shed 8 bases, with 7 bases lying between them. The CDR3 has 11 residues. CDR1 and CDR2 (germline): DFQATT, SNEGSKA (reference sequence). The CDR3 coding sequence is TGCAGTGCTAGTTCCGGGGAAAAACTGTTTTTT. Amino acid sequence: CSASSGEKLFF.

The count of this clone is one. V is TRBV29-1 and J is TRBJ1-1; D is undetermined. The CDR3 sequence is 12 residues long. Germline loops: CDR1 SQVTM, CDR2 ANQGSEA. V lost 3 bases to trimming and J lost 1 base, with 6 bases between them. In DNA form, the CDR3 reads TGCAGCGTTGACCGTCGGAACACTGAAGCTTTCTTT. It specifies CSVDRRNTEAFF.

A few counts support this clone. The rearrangement links TRBV3-1 (or the pseudogene TRBV3-2) to TRBJ1-5; D unresolved. Germline CDR1 reads LGHDT; CDR2 reads YNNKEL (reference sequence). Trimming pared 3 bases from V and 5 bases from J, leaving 8 bases between. This CDR3 comprises 13 residues. In nucleotides, the CDR3 is TGTGCCAGCAGCCAGGGCCAATATCAGCCCCAGCATTTT. It specifies CASSQGQYQPQHF.

J is TRBJ2-5 and V is TRBV7-2; the match to TRBD1 covers 9 bases. V dropped 2 bases and J dropped 1; count of bases not matched to a gene: 5. This CDR3 is 16 amino acids long. Germline-derived CDR1 and CDR2 are SGHTA and FQGNSA. CDR3 protein: CASSLQGTGSQETQYF. As DNA, the CDR3 is TGTGCCAGCAGCTTACAGGGGACAGGGTCCCAAGAGACCCAGTACTTC.

V gene TRBV10-3 combines with J gene TRBJ1-1, with a weak D call TRBD1 (6 bases). The CDR3 spans 14 residues. Per germline, CDR1 ENHRY and CDR2 SYGVKD. V dropped 5 bases and J dropped 0 bases, with 10 bases sitting between them. CDR3: CAISTTGMNTEAFF. In DNA form, the CDR3 reads TGTGCCATCAGTACTACAGGGATGAACACTGAAGCTTTCTTT.

This clone was seen only once. The V call is TRBV4-3, the J call TRBJ1-4, with D possibly matching TRBD1 (6 bases). V lost 5 bases to trimming and J lost 5 bases, with 18 bases between them. There are 16 residues in the CDR3. Germline V gene sequence: CDR1 LGHNA, CDR2 YSLEER. The CDR3 bases are TGCGCCAGCAGCAACCCCTCGACAGGCAAAAATGAAAAACTGTTTTTT. Protein product: CASSNPSTGKNEKLFF.

The chain has TRBV6-1 and TRBJ1-6, with TRBD1 matching over 9 bases. J lost 6 bases, V lost 3 bases, and 3 bases had no gene match. The CDR3 extends over 15 amino acids. The germline CDR1 and CDR2 sequences are MNHNS and SASEGT. The CDR3 nucleotides are TGTGCCAGCAGTGAGGCGGGACAGGGTAATTCACCCCTCCACTTT. It yields the protein CASSEAGQGNSPLHF.

This chain uses TRBV5-1 with TRBJ1-2, with 7 bases lining up with TRBD1. The germline V gene has CDR1 SGHRS and CDR2 YFSETQ. CDR3 length: 14 amino acids. V dropped 4 bases and J dropped 4; count of bases not matched to a gene: 7. CDR3 sequence reads: CASSAQGNSYGYTF. The CDR3 DNA sequence: TGCGCCAGCAGCGCACAGGGGAATTCCTATGGCTACACCTTC.

The chain combines TRBV10-1 with TRBJ1-1; D remains ambiguous. Trimming stripped 3 bases from V and 8 bases from J, with 10 bases between. The CDR3 has 12 residues. In germline, CDR1 is WNHNN, CDR2 SYGVQD (reference sequence). The CDR3 here is CASSDPAGEAFF. DNA of the CDR3: TGCGCCAGCAGTGACCCCGCGGGAGAAGCTTTCTTT.

V and J are TRBV5-4 and TRBJ2-2; TRBD2 matches 9 bases. The V and J ends lost 5 bases and 5 bases, in that order; junction bases with no gene match: 16. The CDR3 covers 18 residues. Germline V gene data show CDR1 as SGHNT and CDR2 as YYREEE (reference sequence). The CDR3 DNA reads as TGTGCCAGCAGTTCCGACGCGGGGGGGCTTGGTTATACCGGGGAGCTGTTTTTT. Residues: CASSSDAGGLGYTGELFF. Based on the CDR3 plus reference TRBV5-4 and TRBJ2-2, the full variable domain is ETGVTQSPTHLIKTRGQQVTLRCSSQSGHNTVSWYQQALGQGPQFIFQYYREEENGRGNFPPRFSGLQFPNYSSELNVNALELDDSALYLCASSSDAGGLGYTGELFFGEGSRLTVL.

V usage is TRBV15 and J usage is TRBJ1-5, with TRBD1 as a possible D gene (6 bases). CDR1 is LNHNV and CDR2 is YYDKDF in the germline V gene (reference sequence). The V end lost 3 bases, the J end lost 3 bases, and 9 bases lay between the germline ends. CDR3 length: 14 residues. CDR3 region: CATSRGDTNQPQHF. CDR3 sequence (DNA): TGTGCCACCAGCAGGGGGGACACCAATCAGCCCCAGCATTTT.

The chain links TRBV3-1 (or the pseudogene TRBV3-2) to TRBJ2-7; D is possibly TRBD2 (5 bases). Germline V gene data show CDR1 as LGHDT and CDR2 as YNNKEL (reference sequence). The CDR3 loop spans 15 amino acids. Trimming removed 4 bases at V and 4 bases at J, with 17 bases between. CDR3 sequence: CASSLLHGEQYEQYF. As DNA, the CDR3 is TGTGCCAGCAGCCTCCTCCATGGGGAGCAGTACGAGCAGTACTTC.

V is TRBV5-1 and J is TRBJ1-3; 7 nucleotides match TRBD1. CDR1 is SGHRS, CDR2 YFSETQ, per germline. The length of the CDR3 is 16 residues. Losses at the gene ends were 4 bases for V and 4 bases for J; bases not matched to a gene: 11. The CDR3 protein is CASSSNLQGSGNTIYF. The CDR3 DNA follows: TGCGCCAGCAGCAGCAACCTACAGGGGTCCGGAAACACCATATATTTT.

The V call is TRBV5-1, the J call TRBJ1-4, with 10 bases fitting TRBD1. CDR1 SGHRS and CDR2 YFSETQ come from the germline V gene. V was clipped by 6 bases and J by 2 bases; unmatched bases: 10. The CDR3 runs 17 residues. Here the CDR3 reads CASKPGTGDRTNEKLFF. Written as DNA, the CDR3 is TGCGCCAGCAAACCCGGGACAGGGGACCGCACTAATGAAAAACTGTTTTTT. Looking up the rest from reference TRBV5-1 and TRBJ1-4 gives the full variable domain: KAGVTQTPRYLIKTRGQQVTLSCSPISGHRSVSWYQQTPGQGLQFLFEYFSETQRNKGNFPGRFSGRQFSNSRSEMNVSTLELGDSALYLCASKPGTGDRTNEKLFFGSGTQLSVL.

The chain uses TRBV6-6 and TRBJ1-1; no clear D gene. Germline loops: CDR1 MNHNY, CDR2 SVGAGI (reference sequence). Trimming cost V 6 bases and J 8 bases, with 10 bases left between them. The CDR3 length is 11 residues. This chain's CDR3 is CASSPRVEAFF. CDR3 nucleotide sequence: TGTGCCAGCAGCCCCCGGGTGGAAGCTTTCTTT.

V and J are TRBV7-8 and TRBJ1-1; TRBD1 matches 8 bases. The germline gives CDR1 SGHVS, CDR2 FQNEAQ. This CDR3 comprises 15 residues. V was pared by 3 bases and J by 6 bases, with 9 bases of the junction left unmatched. In DNA form, the CDR3 reads TGTGCCAGCAGCTTGGGACAGGCCTTTGGGGCTGAAGCTTTCTTT. Translating it yields CASSLGQAFGAEAFF.

This chain links TRBV5-1 with TRBJ2-4; 8 nucleotides agree with TRBD1. V was pared by 5 bases and J by 5 bases, with 9 bases of the junction left unmatched. This CDR3 has 15 residues. From germline, CDR1 is SGHRS and CDR2 YFSETQ. This CDR3 is CASRSQGALQNIQYF. CDR3 DNA: TGCGCCAGCAGGTCTCAGGGGGCCTTACAAAACATTCAGTACTTC.

The rearrangement uses TRBV5-1 and TRBJ2-3; 7 nucleotides line up with TRBD2. J lost 3 bases, V lost 1 base, and 5 bases had no gene match. This CDR3 is 15 amino acids long. Germline V gene sequence: CDR1 SGHRS, CDR2 YFSETQ. CDR3 protein: CASSLSLGGTDTQYF. The DNA of the CDR3 is TGCGCCAGCAGCTTGTCGTTGGGGGGGACAGATACGCAGTATTTT.